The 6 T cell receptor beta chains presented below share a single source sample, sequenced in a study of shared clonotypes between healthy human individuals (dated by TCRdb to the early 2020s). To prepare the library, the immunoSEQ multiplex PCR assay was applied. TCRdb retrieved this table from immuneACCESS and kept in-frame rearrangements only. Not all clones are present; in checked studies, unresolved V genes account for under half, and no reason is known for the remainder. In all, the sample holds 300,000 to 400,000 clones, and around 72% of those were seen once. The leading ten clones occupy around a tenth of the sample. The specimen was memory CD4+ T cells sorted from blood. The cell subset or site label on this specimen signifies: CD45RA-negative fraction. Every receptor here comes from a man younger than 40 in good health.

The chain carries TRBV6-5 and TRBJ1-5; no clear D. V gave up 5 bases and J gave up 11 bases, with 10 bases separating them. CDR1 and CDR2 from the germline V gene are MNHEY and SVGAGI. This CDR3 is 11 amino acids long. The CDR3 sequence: CASSAQETQHF. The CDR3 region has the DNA TGTGCCAGCAGTGCCCAGGAGACCCAGCATTTT.

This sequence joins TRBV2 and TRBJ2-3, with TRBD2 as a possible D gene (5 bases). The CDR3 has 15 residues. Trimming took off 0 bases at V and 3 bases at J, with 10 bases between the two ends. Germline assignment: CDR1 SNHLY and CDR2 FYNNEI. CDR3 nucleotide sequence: TGTGCCAGCAGTGAAGCGGGAGCCGGTACAGATACGCAGTATTTT. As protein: CASSEAGAGTDTQYF.

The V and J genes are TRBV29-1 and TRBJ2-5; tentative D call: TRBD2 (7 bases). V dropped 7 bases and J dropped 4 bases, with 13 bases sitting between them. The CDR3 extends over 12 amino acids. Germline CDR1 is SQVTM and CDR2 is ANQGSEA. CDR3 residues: CSGEGGGETQYF. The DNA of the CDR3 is TGCAGCGGGGAGGGGGGGGGAGAGACCCAGTACTTC. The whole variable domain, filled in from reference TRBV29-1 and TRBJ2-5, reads SAVISQKPSRDICQRGTSLTIQCQVDSQVTMMFWYRQQPGQSLTLIATANQGSEATYESGFVIDKFPISRPNLTFSTLTVSNMSPEDSSIYLCSGEGGGETQYFGPGTRLLVL.

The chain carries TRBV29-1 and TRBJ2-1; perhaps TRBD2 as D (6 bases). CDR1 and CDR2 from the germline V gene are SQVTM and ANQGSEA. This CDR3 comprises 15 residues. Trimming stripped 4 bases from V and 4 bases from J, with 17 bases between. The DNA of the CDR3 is TGCAGCGTTGGAGGAACTAGCCGTATGTACAATGAGCAGTTCTTC. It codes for CSVGGTSRMYNEQFF.

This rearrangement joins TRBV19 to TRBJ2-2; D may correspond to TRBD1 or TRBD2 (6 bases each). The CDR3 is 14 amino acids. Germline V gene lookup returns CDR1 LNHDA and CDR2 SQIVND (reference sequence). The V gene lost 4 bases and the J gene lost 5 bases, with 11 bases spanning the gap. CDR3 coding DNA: TGTGCCAGTAGTACGGGGGCGCGGACCGGGGAGCTGTTTTTT. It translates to CASSTGARTGELFF.

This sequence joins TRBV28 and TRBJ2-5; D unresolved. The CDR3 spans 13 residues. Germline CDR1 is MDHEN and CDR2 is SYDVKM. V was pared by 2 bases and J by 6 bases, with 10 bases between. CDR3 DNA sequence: TGTGCCAGCAGTTTAGTCAGCGTGAAGACCCAGTACTTC. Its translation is CASSLVSVKTQYF.